This TCR beta chain was found in a study of shared clonotypes between healthy human individuals (dated by TCRdb to 2020 to 2021). Describing the broader study: The cohort comprised a couple of women and a few men aged 18 to 49 years. To estimate repertoire size and how much clonotype sharing occurs between individuals, the study deeply sequenced the blood TCR repertoires of about 5 healthy adults. For each donor, three plates each were used for CD4 naive and CD4 memory, two plates were used for CD8 naive, and one plate was used for CD8 memory. Libraries were prepared and TCR repertoires were sequenced by different laboratories using diverse techniques, in order to increase sequencing depth and limit assay-specific biases. Between about 0.94 and 8.9 billion PBMCs per donor were obtained by leukapheresis.

Healthy HIV-negative adults with no recently reported acute infections or vaccinations were included as donors. All donors were Caucasian adults living in Nashville, Tennessee, USA. CD4+ T cells were enriched by magnetic negative selection; naive cells were then positively selected on CD45RA, and the negative fraction formed the memory subset. Blood was collected by leukapheresis, and PBMCs were isolated by Ficoll-Histopaque density gradient centrifugation and then cryopreserved in liquid nitrogen vapor phase. Purity and quantity of every magnetically sorted T cell population were checked by analytical flow cytometry. Genomic DNA was isolated from every sorted fraction and measured by UV absorbance on a Nanodrop 2000c. Using the deep immunoSEQ assay, TCR CDR3 regions were amplified from genomic DNA by multiplex PCR. Extracted genomic DNA from each cell subset was distributed evenly across all wells of several immunoSEQ 96-well plates, and each plate was treated as a replicate. For sorted subsets, roughly 200 ng genomic DNA, equal to some 28,000 T cell genomes, was loaded into each replicate PCR. The purified libraries were quantified using a Qubit 3.0 fluorometer, sized with a Bioanalyzer 2100, and then quantified again using the KAPA Library Quantification kit. Each immunoSEQ 96-well plate was sequenced on its own single-read 150-cycle Illumina NextSeq 550 flow cell. The study's processing was this. The immunoSEQ output contained only junctional sequences without quality scores, so filtering could not match that applied to full-length reads. Sequences were annotated with PyIR, a Python wrapper for IgBLAST v1.9, and V/J genes and CDR3 were assigned using IMGT germline references. Any read was removed if the V/J assignment was weak (E-value above 1e-6), the CDR3 was missing, or the read contained stop codons, out-of-frame junctions, or ambiguous translated residues. V3J clonotypes were defined by identical inferred V gene, J gene, and CDR3 amino acid sequence. Percentage overlap between repertoires was computed as shared unique clonotypes divided by the size of the smaller repertoire. Repertoire richness was assessed with RTK rarefaction, the Chao1 estimator, and Recon v2.1 estimates of unobserved clonotypes. Generation probabilities were computed with OLGA for all TCRbeta clonotypes obtained by the gDNA method from a few donors. TCRdb obtained this table from immuneACCESS and retained in-frame rearrangements with V and J assigned. These tables miss some clones; where compared with another copy, unresolved V genes account for less than half of the shortfall, and the remainder is unexplained. The DNA gave D and trimming, while V, J and clone size come from that table. A total of some 500,000 clones appear in this sample, approximately 95% of them only once. The leading ten clones occupy about 0.059% of the sample.

What the authors observed across the whole study: Larger estimated clonotype richness was generally found for naive subsets than for memory subsets. Based on pairwise subsampling, the degree of clonotype sharing among donors was expected to be affected by sequencing depth. Compared with non-shared clonotypes, clonotypes shared by all four sorted-subset donors had higher generation probabilities. Incomplete sequencing was indicated by rarefaction of sorted-subset datasets, despite the large sequencing depth. The genetic and exposure-history diversity represented was limited by the small number of donors. Sampling was restricted to blood, and TCR repertoires in tissue are likely to differ from TCR repertoires in blood. Approximately 5% of naive CD4, around 3.6% of naive CD8, around 2.3% of memory CD4, and about 0.4% of memory CD8 clonotypes were shared across four donors.

In this sample, this clone turned up once. Its antigen has not been determined. Base qualities are missing; no much larger clone stands one base away. The germline V and J ends show losses of 3 bases and 2 bases respectively, and no gene match explains 7 bases of the junction. From a lookup of the germline V gene, CDR1 and CDR2 are SGDLS and YYNGEE. Reading from cysteine to phenylalanine, the CDR3 counts 16 amino acids. CDR3 DNA only is kept here, 48 bases in frame from base 1. The sample consisted of naive CD4+ T cells sorted from blood. The intended sense of this specimen's cell subset or site label: CD45RA+ positively selected. This receptor was identified in a woman aged 25 to 39 in good health. The V gene is TRBV9 and the J gene is TRBJ2-5, with 10 bases in between that match TRBD2. CDR3 protein: CASSADGLAEQETQYF. The nucleotides are TGTGCCAGCAGCGCCGACGGACTAGCGGAACAAGAGACCCAGTACTTC.